This T cell receptor (beta chain) appears in the sequencing data of a study of human T cells and chemical hapten exposure (dated by TCRdb to about 2021). The study in broad terms: For sensitization, 2% DPC in acetone was applied to a roughly 2 cm by roughly 2 cm area of upper inner arm skin. Patient blood was sampled pre-sensitization (week 0) and at 2, 6 and about 24 weeks after DPC sensitization. Libraries were combined into a pool for sequencing, and differences in TCR yield between samples came mainly from small differences in library volumes within the pool. Patch testing was done on the upper back using Finn chambers containing 0.01% DPC, and results were scored after 6 days according to International Contact Dermatitis Research Group standards. Peripheral blood TCR repertoire changes were tracked in vivo in alopecia patients during primary and secondary sensitization to the hapten diphenylcyclopropenone (DPC). The patient cohort, mostly female, included alopecia areata with under or over 50% scalp involvement, alopecia totalis and alopecia universalis. For TCR sequencing, blood came from 25 to 30 alopecia patients at anywhere from one to four time points (pre-sensitization, 2, 6 and 24 weeks). Patients additionally received weekly therapeutic DPC doses to the scalp throughout the approximately 22-week study period.

The intended sense of this specimen's time point label: patch test 2, 6 weeks after DPC sensitization. The sample's treatment or condition label, decoded: therapeutic diphenylcyclopropenone sensitization with weekly scalp DPC. Blood at each patch-test visit was drawn before the patch test was applied. Eligible patients were aged 18 to 70, diagnosed with alopecia, deemed suitable for DPC therapy, and excluded if pregnant. Total RNA was isolated from unfractionated whole blood collected in Tempus Blood RNA tubes. Library preparation was by RACE. The data were produced on a NextSeq 500. During library preparation, unique molecular identifiers were attached to individual cDNA molecules so that TCRs could be counted quantitatively and reproducibly. Each blood RNA sample was used to sequence both TCR alpha and TCR beta chains. On the study's bioinformatics: A median of about 87,000 TCRs per sample was observed, with a range of roughly 23,224 to 700,000. V, J and CDR3 annotation of the TCR reads was carried out using the Decombinator software suite. To make PS versus PT1 abundance plots, every sample was subsampled to the same number of TCRs (28,000). TCRs were defined as expanded if absent before sensitization and observed at least eight times at the 2-week time point. TCRdb reprocessing: public reads trimmed at Q25 with fastp, clones called with MiXCR, in-frame beta chains kept. Each CDR3 protein appears once, grouped with its most common genes and DNA. TCRdb, not the original authors, processed these V and J calls. This sample gives hundreds of thousands of distinct CDR3 sequences in total; just under 6.5% of them show up just once. The ten largest account for roughly 5.4% of the sample.

Overall study outcomes, separate from this receptor: Repeated subsampling changed both the strength of the expansion versus patch-test correlation and the threshold at which the correlation became significant. Patch test score was positively correlated with the number of PT1 expanded TCRs, with significance at thresholds 8, 16 and 32 but not at 4. Significantly more large CDR3 similarity clusters were formed by expanded TCRs than by pre-sensitization or healthy control sets, consistent with antigen-driven responses. All patients had alopecia, a presumed autoimmune disease, so their immune response might differ from that of healthy individuals. No change with DPC sensitization was found in the number of TCRs above 1 in 1000 frequency, and no evidence of global repertoire structure alterations was found.

This clonotype has at least ten counts. It lacks a known antigen. Base qualities are not recorded, but no much larger clone differs from it by a single base. At the junction V is shortened by 0 bases and J by 0 bases; bases outside the gene matches: 2. The CDR3 has 16 amino acids, counting the end cysteine and phenylalanine. The entry retains the CDR3 DNA only, 48 bases that are in frame from base 1. CDR1 and CDR2 are drawn from the germline V gene: KGHSH, LQKENI. This receptor chain uses TRBV18 and TRBJ1-5, and 7 bases in between align with TRBD1. This specimen consisted of whole blood, obtained in connection with sensitization to the hapten diphenylcyclopropenone (DPC). This clonotype was obtained from a woman younger than 35 with alopecia areata. Some clones in this sample may be carry-over from other donors' samples. The DNA is as follows: TGTGCCAGCTCACCACCGGGACAGTATAGCAATCAGCCCCAGCATTTT. Its protein is CASSPPGQYSNQPQHF. The variable domain in full, with residues beyond the CDR3 obtained from the reference TRBV18 and TRBJ1-5 genes, is NAGVMQNPRHLVRRRGQEARLRCSPMKGHSHVYWYRQLPEEGLKFMVYLQKENIIDESGMPKERFSAEFPKEGPSILRIQQVVRGDSAAYFCASSPPGQYSNQPQHFGDGTRLSIL.